The 9 T cell receptor beta chains presented below share a single source sample, sequenced in a study of cytomegalovirus exposure and HLA in healthy donors. The primer mix had 60 Vbeta and 13 Jbeta primers. Libraries were prepared by immunoSEQ multiplex PCR; TCRdb keeps only in-frame clonotypes and omits some of them. The repertoire holds just over 150,000 clones, with approximately 86% as singletons. Sequenced material: PBMCs. These receptors were obtained from a woman between 50 and 59 years old in good health and CMV-seropositive.

The chain recombines TRBV2 with TRBJ1-2; D is unresolved. In germline, CDR1 is SNHLY, CDR2 FYNNEI. Trimming cost V 7 bases and J 6 bases, with 21 bases left between them. This CDR3 comprises 15 residues. DNA of the CDR3: TGTGCCAGCACTTATAGGGTGGCGGGCACGGATGGCTACACCTTC. This codes for CASTYRVAGTDGYTF.

The gene calls are TRBV6-5 and TRBJ2-7, with D tentatively TRBD2 (5 bases). Germline values: CDR1 MNHEY, CDR2 SVGAGI. This CDR3 comprises 13 residues. The V gene lost 2 bases and the J gene lost 3 bases, with 8 bases spanning the gap. For the CDR3, the DNA is TGTGCCAGCAGTTACGGGAGTGGCTACGAGCAGTACTTC. This translates into CASSYGSGYEQYF.

This clone was counted between two and nine times. The chain carries TRBV5-4 and TRBJ2-2; 8 bases are shared with TRBD1. Losses at the gene ends were 3 bases for V and 4 bases for J; bases not matched to a gene: 5. The germline V gene has CDR1 SGHNT and CDR2 YYREEE (reference sequence). This CDR3 comprises 15 residues. In DNA, the CDR3 is TGTGCCAGCAGCTCTTTACAGGGGGTCACCGGGGAGCTGTTTTTT. Its protein product is CASSSLQGVTGELFF.

This clone showed up just a few times. V and J are TRBV9 and TRBJ2-1; 8 positions match TRBD1. CDR1 and CDR2 (germline): SGDLS, YYNGEE. V lost 3 bases, J lost 2 bases, and 10 bases stayed unmatched. This CDR3 is built from 17 residues. CDR3 in DNA: TGTGCCAGCAGCGGACGAACAACAGGGGGGCCCTACAATGAGCAGTTCTTC. Residues: CASSGRTTGGPYNEQFF.

The chain links TRBV7-9 to TRBJ1-2; TRBD1 matches 8 bases. The CDR3 extends over 16 amino acids. The J segment lost 0 bases and the V segment lost 1 base, leaving 4 bases of the junction unmatched. CDR1 and CDR2 from the germline V gene are SEHNR and FQNEAQ (reference sequence). In DNA, the CDR3 is TGTGCCAGCAGCTTAGGGGACAGGACCTCTAACTATGGCTACACCTTC. It encodes CASSLGDRTSNYGYTF.

This clone was seen only once. This chain links TRBV18 with TRBJ2-7; 7 nucleotides match TRBD2. CDR1 and CDR2 from the germline V gene are KGHSH and LQKENI. CDR3 length equals 15 residues. With 3 bases clipped from V and 4 bases from J, the junction kept 9 bases outside the gene matches. Written as DNA, the CDR3 is TGTGCCAGCTCACCCTTGGGGGGGTCAACTTACGAGCAGTACTTC. Translation: CASSPLGGSTYEQYF. The full variable domain, with the rest looked up from reference TRBV18 and TRBJ2-7, is NAGVMQNPRHLVRRRGQEARLRCSPMKGHSHVYWYRQLPEEGLKFMVYLQKENIIDESGMPKERFSAEFPKEGPSILRIQQVVRGDSAAYFCASSPLGGSTYEQYFGPGTRLTVT.

This clone was recorded once. V gene TRBV18 combines with J gene TRBJ1-2; D is perhaps TRBD1 (5 bases). This CDR3 has 14 amino acids. V shed 3 bases and J shed 4 bases, with 12 bases lying between them. Germline-derived CDR1 and CDR2 are KGHSH and LQKENI. This chain's CDR3 is CASSPPDKSYGYTF. The CDR3 DNA reads as TGTGCCAGCTCACCTCCGGACAAATCCTATGGCTACACCTTC.

This clone was seen only once. This rearrangement joins TRBV5-6 to TRBJ1-2; possibly TRBD1 for D (5 bases). The CDR3 has 18 amino acids. V lost 0 bases, J lost 4 bases, and 22 bases lay in between. Germline CDR1 is SGHDT and CDR2 is YYEEEE. This CDR3 reads CASSLGEGGVLGGYGYTF. CDR3 coding DNA: TGTGCCAGCAGCTTGGGAGAGGGAGGGGTCCTCGGCGGCTATGGCTACACCTTC.

This sequence joins TRBV7-9 and TRBJ2-3; TRBD2 matches 8 bases. The CDR3 spans 17 residues. The trim removed 5 bases at V and 0 bases at J, leaving 10 bases unmatched. The germline gives CDR1 SEHNR, CDR2 FQNEAQ (reference sequence). Here the CDR3 reads CASSPPTSGSSTDTQYF. The CDR3 nucleotides read TGTGCCAGCAGCCCCCCAACTAGCGGTTCTAGCACAGATACGCAGTATTTT.